This TCR beta chain derives from a study of T-cell memory formation after mild COVID-19. Study overall: TCR clusters showed largely donor specificity.

The trim removed 9 bases at V and 4 bases at J, leaving 2 bases unmatched. In germline, CDR1 is KGHDR, CDR2 SFDVKD. This CDR3 has 12 residues. General study findings and limits: CD4+ contracting clones lay mainly in CM and EM, CD8+ ones in EMRA. The authors did not confirm SARS-CoV-2 specificity of second-wave clones peaking day 37.

A single record per CDR3 protein comes from TCRdb applying MiXCR to the 5' RACE reads. The table includes fewer than 50,000 distinct CDR3 sequences, 6% to 8.5% detected once. This clonotype has just a few counts. The antigen remains unidentified. This TCR came from an adult who had mild COVID-19 (a few samples of this study predate the infection). Cell type and time point are not known. The chain links TRBV24-1 to TRBJ1-2, with 9 positions matching TRBD1. Sequenced material: PBMCs or a T cell subset sorted from them (not recorded which). The CDR3 is CATATGGYGYTF. CDR3 DNA sequence: TGTGCCACCGCGACAGGGGGCTATGGCTACACCTTC.